The T cell receptor (beta chain) under discussion was sequenced for a study of shared clonotypes between healthy human individuals. J was trimmed by 4 bases and V by 5 bases; bases with no gene match: 5. CDR3 length: 14 residues. Germline CDR1 reads SGHTA; CDR2 reads FQGTGA. Concerning this clone: Other DNA sequences in the same sample also yield this CDR3.

Naive-designated CD8 cells lacked CD45RO, were positively enriched for CCR7, and omitted terminally differentiated effector memory CD45RA+ cells. All donors were healthy HIV-negative adults lacking recent acute infections or vaccinations. As originally analysed: ImmunoSEQ output held junction-only sequences without quality scores, so filtering differed. Sequencing was performed with immunoSEQ multiplex PCR; in TCRdb, only in-frame clones are kept and a portion is missing. The V and J calls and the clone size are those of that table, but D and trimming were determined from the DNA. The sample records 1.5 million to 2.5 million clones, less than 95% being singletons.

This receptor was taken from a man between 18 and 29 years old in good health. This chain joins TRBV7-3 and TRBJ2-5; TRBD1 agrees at 9 bases. Sequencing input: naive CD8+ T cells sorted from blood. CDR3: CASSPTGGGETQYF. CDR3 bases: TGTGCCAGCAGCCCGACAGGGGGTGGAGAGACCCAGTACTTC. The full variable domain, in which reference TRBV7-3 and TRBJ2-5 provide the parts outside the CDR3, is GAGVSQTPSNKVTEKGKYVELRCDPISGHTALYWYRQSLGQGPEFLIYFQGTGAADDSGLPNDRFFAVRPEGSVSTLKIQRTERGDSAVYLCASSPTGGGETQYFGPGTRLLVL.